This T cell receptor (beta chain) stems from a study of identifying expanded T cells in peripheral blood. Profiling relied on immunoSEQ multiplex PCR, and the TCRdb table lists in-frame clones only, not all of them. The sample holds under 70,000 clones, about 87% seen once. This clonotype was sampled from a person aged 18 to 70 in good health. Sequenced: blood.

The CDR3 loop reads CAISDRTQGHEQYF. CDR3 coding DNA: TGTGCCATCAGTGACCGGACCCAGGGCCACGAGCAGTACTTC. The rearrangement joins TRBV10-3 to TRBJ2-7, with D possibly TRBD1 on 5 matching bases. V lost 3 bases and J 5 bases, leaving 14 bases between the germline ends. This CDR3 is 14 amino acids long. CDR1 and CDR2 (germline): ENHRY, SYGVKD.